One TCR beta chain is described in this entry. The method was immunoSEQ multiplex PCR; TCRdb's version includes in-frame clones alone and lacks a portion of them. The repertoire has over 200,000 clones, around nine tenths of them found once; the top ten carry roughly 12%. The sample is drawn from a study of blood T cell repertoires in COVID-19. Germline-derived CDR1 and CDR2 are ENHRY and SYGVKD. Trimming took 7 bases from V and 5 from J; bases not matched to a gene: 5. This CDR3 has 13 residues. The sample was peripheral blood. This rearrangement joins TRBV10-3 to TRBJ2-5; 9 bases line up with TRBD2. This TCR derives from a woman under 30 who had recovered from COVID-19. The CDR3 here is CAIMGLATETQYF. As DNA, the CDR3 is TGTGCCATCATGGGACTAGCTACGGAGACCCAGTACTTC.